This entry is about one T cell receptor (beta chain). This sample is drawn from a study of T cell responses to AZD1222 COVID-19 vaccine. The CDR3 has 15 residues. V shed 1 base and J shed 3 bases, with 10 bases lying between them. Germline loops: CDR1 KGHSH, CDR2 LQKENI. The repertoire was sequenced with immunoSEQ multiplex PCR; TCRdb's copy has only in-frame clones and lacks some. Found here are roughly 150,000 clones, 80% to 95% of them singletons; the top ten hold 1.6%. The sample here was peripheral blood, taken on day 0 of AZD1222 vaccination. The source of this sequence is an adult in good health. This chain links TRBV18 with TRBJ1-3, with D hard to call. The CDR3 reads CASSPRPIDGNTIYF. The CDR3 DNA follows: TGTGCCAGCTCACCACGGCCCATAGATGGAAACACCATATATTTT.